Listed below are T cell receptor beta chains from one sample, sequenced in a study of early T cells in non-severe SARS-CoV-2 infection. TCRdb analysed the 5' RACE reads with MiXCR anew, one entry per CDR3 protein. The sample yields approximately 45,000 distinct CDR3 sequences, roughly a tenth seen once. The specimen was whole blood. These receptors were collected from an adult who was a healthcare worker with PCR-confirmed SARS-CoV-2 infection or an uninfected control (not recorded which). CDR3s include the opening cysteine and the closing phenylalanine or tryptophan. A D gene is named only where the DNA matches it firmly. Clone size appears in some rows only: once, few, many, or a class for an expanded clone.

D gene	V gene	clone size	J gene	CDR3 protein	CDR3 DNA
NA	TRBV6-2/TRBV6-3	many	TRBJ1-1	CASSSGALNTEAFF	TGTGCCAGCAGTTCCGGGGCCCTGAACACTGAAGCTTTCTTT
NA	TRBV2	NA	TRBJ2-3	CASSLTGLGTDTQYF	TGTGCCAGCAGTCTCACAGGGTTGGGAACAGATACGCAGTATTTT
NA	TRBV13	few	TRBJ1-1	CASSSELRGLNTEAFF	TGTGCCAGCAGCTCTGAACTCCGGGGCCTGAACACTGAAGCTTTCTTT
NA	TRBV28	few	TRBJ1-1	CASSSLAKGIETEAFF	TGTGCCAGCAGTTCATTGGCGAAGGGGATTGAAACTGAAGCTTTCTTT
NA	TRBV20-1	few	TRBJ1-2	CSAWGVANYGYTF	TGCAGTGCGTGGGGGGTAGCTAACTATGGCTACACCTTC
NA	TRBV7-3	many	TRBJ1-2	CASSWDSRGGYTF	TGTGCCAGCAGCTGGGACTCTCGAGGAGGCTACACCTTC
NA	TRBV5-1	few	TRBJ2-7	CASSRSLGEQYF	TGCGCCAGCAGCCGCAGTCTAGGGGAGCAGTACTTC
NA	TRBV20-1	few	TRBJ1-2	CSAAQGLGDYGYTF	TGCAGTGCCGCGCAGGGTTTAGGGGACTATGGCTACACCTTC
TRBD2	TRBV7-8	NA	TRBJ2-5	CASSPTSGGLYQETQYF	TGTGCCAGCAGCCCGACTAGCGGGGGCCTGTACCAAGAGACCCAGTACTTC
NA	TRBV9	NA	TRBJ2-1	CASSVGGAGNEQFF	TGTGCCAGCAGCGTGGGGGGCGCTGGGAATGAGCAGTTCTTC
NA	TRBV7-3	NA	TRBJ2-3	CASSLTRGKQYF	TGTGCCAGCAGCTTAACACGGGGGAAGCAGTATTTT
TRBD1	TRBV5-4	few	TRBJ2-5	CASKRTGAPQETQYF	TGTGCCAGCAAAAGGACAGGGGCCCCCCAAGAGACCCAGTACTTC
TRBD1	TRBV7-2	NA	TRBJ2-3	CASSLGQAYTDTQYF	TGTGCCAGCAGTCTGGGACAGGCCTACACAGATACGCAGTATTTT
TRBD2	TRBV5-1	many	TRBJ2-3	CASSLDSGGRGTQYF	TGCGCCAGCAGCTTGGATAGCGGGGGGAGAGGTACGCAGTATTTT
TRBD2	TRBV29-1	medium-sized	TRBJ2-1	CSVDWTSGSSYNEQFF	TGCAGCGTTGATTGGACTAGCGGAAGCTCCTACAATGAGCAGTTCTTC
NA	TRBV11-2	few	TRBJ2-4	CASSFRGYGTNIQYF	TGTGCCAGCAGCTTTAGGGGCTACGGGACGAACATTCAGTACTTC
NA	TRBV18	NA	TRBJ1-6	CASSPNDRLNSPLHF	TGTGCCAGCTCACCAAACGACAGGCTCAATTCACCCCTCCACTTT
NA	TRBV18	few	TRBJ2-2	CASSPGPFTGELFF	TGTGCCAGCTCACCGGGACCCTTCACCGGGGAGCTGTTTTTT
TRBD1	TRBV6-2/TRBV6-3	many	TRBJ1-4	CASSGTANEKLFF	TGTGCCAGCTCCGGGACAGCCAATGAAAAACTGTTTTTT
NA	TRBV27	NA	TRBJ2-3	CASLSTTDTQYF	TGTGCCAGCCTTTCTACCACAGATACGCAGTATTTT
NA	TRBV30	many	TRBJ2-4	CAWNFRGAKNIQYF	TGTGCCTGGAACTTCAGGGGTGCCAAAAACATTCAGTACTTC
TRBD1	TRBV10-3	few	TRBJ2-1	CAISKLRGTYNEQFF	TGTGCCATCAGTAAACTCAGGGGGACCTACAATGAGCAGTTCTTC
TRBD2	TRBV11-2	few	TRBJ2-3	CASSFFSGTDTQYF	TGTGCCAGCAGCTTCTTTAGCGGGACAGATACGCAGTATTTT
NA	TRBV29-1	many	TRBJ2-7	CSVVGINEQYF	TGCAGCGTAGTAGGGATCAACGAGCAGTACTTC
NA	TRBV6-5	many	TRBJ1-1	CASRDRVSGAFF	TGTGCCAGCAGAGACCGGGTCTCGGGAGCTTTCTTT
TRBD1	TRBV6-2/TRBV6-3	NA	TRBJ2-7	CASSYSPGQGRRTYEQYF	TGTGCCAGCAGTTACTCCCCGGGACAGGGTCGGAGGACCTACGAGCAGTACTTC
NA	TRBV6-6	NA	TRBJ1-2	CASSYADSYGYTF	TGTGCCAGCAGTTACGCGGACTCCTATGGCTACACCTTC
TRBD1	TRBV7-3	few	TRBJ2-3	CASSWGQGTADTQYF	TGTGCCAGCAGCTGGGGACAGGGGACGGCAGATACGCAGTATTTT
TRBD1	TRBV5-4	many	TRBJ2-2	CASSPNVRTGRYTGELFF	TGTGCCAGCAGCCCTAATGTACGGACAGGGCGGTACACCGGGGAGCTGTTTTTT
NA	TRBV30	many	TRBJ1-6	CAWRGRGSYNSPLHF	TGTGCCTGGAGAGGCCGGGGCTCCTATAATTCACCCCTCCACTTT
NA	TRBV6-6	NA	TRBJ1-3	CASTRGSTGNTIYF	TGTGCCTCTACTAGGGGAAGTACTGGAAACACCATATATTTT
NA	TRBV10-1	many	TRBJ1-1	CASSEAGRTEAFF	TGCGCCAGCAGTGAGGCAGGGCGAACTGAAGCTTTCTTT
TRBD1	TRBV6-1	few	TRBJ1-5	CASSDSTGGVHF	TGTGCCAGCAGTGATTCGACAGGGGGTGTGCATTTT
NA	TRBV29-1	NA	TRBJ2-3	CSVDALVTDTQYF	TGCAGCGTTGACGCGCTGGTCACAGATACGCAGTATTTT
TRBD1	TRBV29-1	NA	TRBJ1-6	CSVRDRYNSPLHF	TGCAGCGTCAGGGACAGGTATAATTCACCCCTCCACTTT
NA	TRBV7-9	few	TRBJ2-5	CASSLGGPFETQYF	TGTGCCAGCAGCTTAGGCGGGCCGTTCGAGACCCAGTACTTC
NA	TRBV6-5	few	TRBJ1-1	CASSYLPGGGNTEAFF	TGTGCCAGCAGTTACCTCCCCGGGGGGGGAAACACTGAAGCTTTCTTT
NA	TRBV18	NA	TRBJ1-5	CASSPVERVAQHF	TGTGCCAGCTCACCCGTCGAGCGAGTGGCCCAGCATTTT
TRBD1	TRBV15	NA	TRBJ2-2	CATSRGRTGSSGELFF	TGTGCCACCAGCAGGGGCCGGACAGGAAGTTCAGGGGAGCTGTTTTTT
NA	TRBV6-2/TRBV6-3	NA	TRBJ2-7	CASSYSGNSYEQYF	TGTGCCAGCAGTTACTCGGGGAACTCCTACGAGCAGTACTTC
NA	TRBV18	many	TRBJ1-2	CASSPTDGWGYTF	TGTGCCAGCTCACCAACGGATGGATGGGGCTACACCTTC
NA	TRBV10-2	NA	TRBJ2-5	CASSEGLEETQYF	TGCGCCAGCAGTGAGGGCCTCGAAGAGACCCAGTACTTC
TRBD2	TRBV29-1	many	TRBJ2-1	CSAWSRDRDPGLAGARYNEQFF	TGCAGCGCCTGGTCCCGGGACAGGGATCCGGGACTAGCGGGGGCCCGTTACAATGAGCAGTTCTTC
NA	TRBV7-2	few	TRBJ2-1	CASSRRTAYNEQFF	TGTGCCAGCAGCCGTAGGACAGCCTACAATGAGCAGTTCTTC
NA	TRBV30	NA	TRBJ1-3	CAWRSPDRQGNTIYF	TGTGCCTGGAGATCCCCGGACCGGCAAGGAAACACCATATATTTT
TRBD1	TRBV4-3	many	TRBJ2-1	CASSQARQGAIDEQFF	TGCGCCAGCAGCCAAGCTCGGCAGGGGGCAATCGATGAGCAGTTCTTC
NA	TRBV20-1	many	TRBJ2-5	CSARDRRSGETQYF	TGCAGTGCAAGAGACAGGCGGTCGGGGGAGACCCAGTACTTC
TRBD1	TRBV2	many	TRBJ2-1	CASSETGAHEQFF	TGTGCCAGCAGTGAAACAGGGGCACATGAGCAGTTCTTC
TRBD1	TRBV12-3/TRBV12-4	few	TRBJ1-4	CASSQGARDEKLFF	TGTGCCAGCAGTCAGGGGGCGCGAGATGAAAAACTGTTTTTT
TRBD1	TRBV24-1	few	TRBJ2-2	CATSDPTGGVAGELFF	TGTGCCACCAGTGATCCTACAGGGGGCGTCGCCGGGGAGCTGTTTTTT
TRBD1	TRBV2	many	TRBJ2-7	CASKETGTYEQYF	TGTGCCAGCAAGGAGACAGGGACCTACGAGCAGTACTTC
NA	TRBV6-5	NA	TRBJ1-4	CASRLMAENEKLFF	TGTGCCAGCAGACTGATGGCCGAGAATGAAAAACTGTTTTTT
NA	TRBV29-1	many	TRBJ1-2	CSVGGKAVGYTF	TGCAGCGTGGGGGGGAAGGCCGTGGGCTACACCTTT
NA	TRBV12-3/TRBV12-4	NA	TRBJ1-4	CASSPVTPATNEKLFF	TGTGCCAGCAGCCCGGTCACCCCGGCAACTAATGAAAAACTGTTTTTT